A single sample is the source of the 7 T cell receptor beta chains below, sequenced in a study of blood T cell repertoires in COVID-19. Here immunoSEQ multiplex PCR was the method, and the copy in TCRdb shows in-frame clones only, minus some. The data hold 80,000 or so clones, with around four fifths observed a single time. Sequencing was performed on peripheral blood. The receptor set was obtained from a human donor in a cohort sampled during active COVID-19.

As to this clone: Other nucleotide sequences in the sample specify the same CDR3. This sequence joins TRBV18 and TRBJ2-7; 7 nucleotides line up with TRBD1. Germline CDR1 KGHSH, CDR2 LQKENI. V was clipped by 3 bases and J by 1 base; unmatched bases: 3. The CDR3 extends over 14 amino acids. The CDR3: CASSPETGSYEQYF. CDR3 in DNA: TGTGCCAGCTCACCCGAGACAGGGTCCTACGAGCAGTACTTC.

The gene calls are TRBV27 and TRBJ2-7; 12 positions agree with TRBD1. Losses at the gene ends were 6 bases for V and 0 bases for J; bases not matched to a gene: 9. The CDR3 has 17 amino acids. Germline V CDR1 and CDR2: MNHEY, SMNVEV (reference sequence). CDR3 sequence reads: CASSLRWDRGHSYEQYF. The CDR3 DNA reads TGTGCCAGCAGCCTGAGATGGGACAGGGGGCACTCCTACGAGCAGTACTTC.

This clone was seen only a few times. The rearrangement joins TRBV11-2 to TRBJ2-2; TRBD1 agrees at 8 bases. The CDR3 length is 19 residues. V lost 1 base and J lost 3; bases outside the gene matches: 13. Germline assignment: CDR1 SGHAT and CDR2 FQNNGV. In DNA form, the CDR3 reads TGTGCCAGCAGCTTAGGCAGGGGGCGAAGTAAATGGGACACCGGGGAGCTGTTTTTT. This gives the protein CASSLGRGRSKWDTGELFF.

DNA for the CDR3: TGCGCCAGCAATCCGACAGGGAGCGCCCCACTCTCTGGAAACACCATATATTTT. This sequence encodes CASNPTGSAPLSGNTIYF. The chain has TRBV10-1 and TRBJ1-3; TRBD1 agrees at 7 bases. The germline V gene encodes CDR1 WNHNN and CDR2 SYGVQD (reference sequence). The length of the CDR3 is 18 residues. The junction had 15 bases not matched to a gene; V was cut back by 7 bases and J by 0 bases.

This clone was seen more than once but under ten times. The chain joins TRBV6-1 to TRBJ2-7; TRBD1 aligns across 9 bases. With 3 bases clipped from V and 5 bases from J, the junction kept 8 bases outside the gene matches. Germline V gives CDR1 MNHNS, CDR2 SASEGT. The CDR3 contains 15 residues. This chain's CDR3 is CASSDEQGAPNEQYF. The CDR3 DNA reads as TGTGCCAGCAGTGACGAACAGGGGGCGCCTAACGAGCAGTACTTC.

V is TRBV12-3 or TRBV12-4 and J is TRBJ1-2; D ambiguous. The CDR3 contains 12 residues. V dropped 5 bases and J dropped 8 bases, with 12 bases sitting between them. The CDR3 here is CASSDTGRGYTF. The CDR3 DNA is TGTGCCAGCAGTGATACGGGTAGAGGCTACACCTTC.

V usage is TRBV7-2 and J usage is TRBJ2-7; possible D gene TRBD1, 6 bases. The V and J ends lost 5 bases and 3 bases respectively, with 20 bases between them. The CDR3 has 16 amino acids. Germline V gives CDR1 SGHTA, CDR2 FQGNSA. The CDR3 sequence is CASSPTRTATYYEQYF. The CDR3 region has the DNA TGTGCCAGCAGCCCCACCCGGACAGCGACCTACTACGAGCAGTACTTC.